This entry lists 12 T cell receptor beta chains sequenced from one sample in a study of OX40 agonist ivuxolimab in advanced cancers. TCRdb keeps only in-frame clones here, not all; method: immunoSEQ multiplex PCR. The top ten hold roughly a fifth of the sample, which has roughly 60,000 clones, 94% seen once. The starting material was CD4+ or CD8+ T cells sorted from blood, obtained in a trial of the OX40 agonist ivuxolimab. These receptors were obtained from an adult with an advanced solid tumor such as melanoma, head and neck, liver or kidney cancer.

This chain uses TRBV4-3 with TRBJ2-7, with D hard to call. CDR3 length equals 15 residues. Between the trimmed V and J ends, which lost 4 bases and 7 bases, there was a span of 20 bases. The germline CDR1 and CDR2 sequences are LGHNA and YSLEER. The DNA of the CDR3 is TGCGCCAGCAGCCCCCGGGTAGCTGGGAATGTTGAGCAGTACTTC. Amino acids: CASSPRVAGNVEQYF.

This clone was detected only once. This chain joins TRBV4-1 and TRBJ2-3; D may be TRBD2 (5 bases). Germline V gives CDR1 MGHRA, CDR2 YSYEKL. The CDR3 consists of 16 residues. V gave up 3 bases and J gave up 4 bases, with 17 bases separating them. CDR3 residues: CASSQPAGKPPDTQYF. The DNA for the CDR3 is TGCGCCAGCAGCCAGCCTGCCGGGAAACCCCCAGATACGCAGTATTTT.

The rearrangement uses TRBV4-1 and TRBJ2-7; TRBD2 agrees at 9 bases. Germline V gene data show CDR1 as MGHRA and CDR2 as YSYEKL. J gave up 1 base and V 4 bases, and 14 bases lay outside the gene matches. This CDR3 has 18 residues. The CDR3 DNA reads as TGCGCCAGCAGCCCCGGGACGGCACCTAGCGGGGCATCCTACGAGCAGTACTTC. This translates into CASSPGTAPSGASYEQYF.

This clone showed up many times. The V gene is TRBV4-1, the J gene TRBJ2-1, with D maybe TRBD2 (6 bases). The V gene lost 1 base and the J gene lost 12 bases, with 19 bases spanning the gap. CDR1 MGHRA and CDR2 YSYEKL come from the germline V gene. There are 15 residues in the CDR3. The CDR3 loop reads CASSQVISSGEGQFF. The CDR3 DNA sequence: TGCGCCAGCAGCCAAGTAATCAGTAGCGGAGAGGGGCAGTTCTTC.

V gene TRBV19 combines with J gene TRBJ1-4, with D unresolved. V was trimmed by 1 base and J by 8 bases, leaving 14 bases between them. The length of the CDR3 is 15 residues. Germline V gives CDR1 LNHDA, CDR2 SQIVND (reference sequence). The CDR3 nucleotides are TGTGCCAGTAGTATAGGAAGGTGGATTGAAGAAAAACTGTTTTTT. Amino acids: CASSIGRWIEEKLFF.

This clone was detected only a few times. The chain is built from TRBV6-5 and TRBJ2-1; 8 positions match TRBD2. Germline CDR1 reads MNHEY; CDR2 reads SVGAGI. Losses at the gene ends were 1 base for V and 10 bases for J; bases not matched to a gene: 6. The CDR3 length is 14 residues. The chain's CDR3 is CASSYFSGGREQFF. In DNA form, the CDR3 reads TGTGCCAGCAGTTACTTCTCGGGAGGGCGGGAGCAGTTCTTC.

The J gene is TRBJ1-4, the V gene TRBV5-6; 10 bases are a match to TRBD1. This CDR3 contains 14 residues. CDR1 is SGHDT, CDR2 YYEEEE, per germline. V was pared by 2 bases and J by 6 bases, with 1 base of the junction left unmatched. CDR3 loop: CASSFGTGDEKLFF. The CDR3 DNA follows: TGTGCCAGCAGCTTCGGGACAGGGGATGAAAAACTGTTTTTT. Based on the CDR3 plus reference TRBV5-6 and TRBJ1-4, the full variable domain is DAGVTQSPTHLIKTRGQQVTLRCSPKSGHDTVSWYQQALGQGPQFIFQYYEEEERQRGNFPDRFSGHQFPNYSSELNVNALLLGDSALYLCASSFGTGDEKLFFGSGTQLSVL.

The gene calls are TRBV9 and TRBJ2-5; 10 nucleotides match TRBD1. V shed 0 bases and J 4 bases; nucleotides not matched to a gene: 3. There are 15 residues in the CDR3. Germline CDR1 SGDLS, CDR2 YYNGEE. CDR3 DNA: TGTGCCAGCAGCGTAGACGGGACAGGGGTAGAGACCCAGTACTTC. Translating it yields CASSVDGTGVETQYF.

The rearrangement uses TRBV23-1 and TRBJ1-5; possibly TRBD1 for D (6 bases). TRBV23-1 is designated an ORF whose function remains uncertain. The CDR3 is 17 residues long. Deletions cut 2 bases from V and 4 bases from J, with 18 bases between. CDR3 sequence (DNA): TGCGCCAGCAGTCAACCGCCCGGGAGGGGGTCAAATCAGCCCCAGCATTTT. Residues: CASSQPPGRGSNQPQHF.

This clone was counted between two and nine times. The rearrangement joins TRBV5-5 to TRBJ2-7; possibly TRBD2 for D (5 bases). V gave up 3 bases and J gave up 5 bases, with 9 bases separating them. Germline V gene sequence: CDR1 SGHKS, CDR2 YYEKEE (reference sequence). The CDR3 has 12 amino acids. CDR3 region: CASSSPGDEQYF. As DNA, the CDR3 is TGTGCCAGCAGCTCTCCCGGGGACGAGCAGTACTTC.

The V call is TRBV11-3, the J call TRBJ2-1; no clear D gene. CDR3 length equals 14 residues. V lost 4 bases, J lost 1 base, and 8 bases lay in between. CDR1 is SGHNT and CDR2 is YENEEA in the germline V gene. The CDR3 bases are TGTGCCAGCAGCTCGGAGAGATCCTACAATGAGCAGTTCTTC. It yields the protein CASSSERSYNEQFF. Variable domain in full (rest from reference TRBV11-3 and TRBJ2-1): EAGVVQSPRYKIIEKKQPVAFWCNPISGHNTLYWYLQNLGQGPELLIRYENEEAVDDSQLPKDRFSAERLKGVDSTLKIQPAELGDSAVYLCASSSERSYNEQFFGPGTRLTVL.

V is TRBV4-3 and J is TRBJ2-5; the D call may be TRBD1 or TRBD2 (5 bases each). The J call is uncertain, as TRBJ2-7 better fits the DNA end. CDR3 size: 15 residues. Germline values: CDR1 LGHNA, CDR2 YSLEER. The CDR3 here is CASSQETGPSYEQYF. The DNA for the CDR3 is TGCGCCAGCAGCCAAGAAACGGGGCCTTCCTACGAGCAGTACTTC.